The following is a TCR beta chain sequence with its context. The sample comes from a study of blood T cell repertoires in COVID-19. Profiling relied on immunoSEQ multiplex PCR, and the TCRdb table lists in-frame clones only, not all of them. The table shows some 190,000 clones, with approximately 77% occurring only once. The germline V and J ends were trimmed by 3 bases and 5 bases, with 9 bases remaining between them. Germline-derived CDR1 and CDR2 are SGDLS and YYNGEE. The CDR3 contains 14 residues. This TCR came from a woman aged 80 or older with active or convalescent COVID-19. The chain joins TRBV9 to TRBJ1-6; unclear D gene. The sequenced sample consisted of peripheral blood. In DNA, the CDR3 is TGTGCCAGCAGCGCCAGTGGAGATAATTCACCCCTCCACTTT. Protein: CASSASGDNSPLHF.